These T cell receptor beta chains were read from a single sample in a study of OX40 agonist ivuxolimab in advanced cancers. TCRdb's copy holds only in-frame clones and misses some; the assay was immunoSEQ multiplex PCR. Here the sample spans some 83,000 clones, 85% to 95% being singletons. The starting material was CD4+ or CD8+ T cells sorted from blood, obtained in a trial of the OX40 agonist ivuxolimab. The origin of the receptors is an adult with an advanced solid tumor such as melanoma, head and neck, liver or kidney cancer. Each CDR3 is given with its conserved first and last residue. Fields, in order: clone size, J gene, V gene, D gene, CDR3 protein, CDR3 DNA. The D gene is left open where the match is weak. Rows give clone size only sometimes, using once, few, many, or a class for an expanded clone.

NA TRBJ1-4 TRBV5-6 TRBD1 CASSLEDRVPNEKLFF TGTGCCAGCAGCTTGGAGGACAGGGTACCTAATGAAAAACTGTTTTTT
NA TRBJ2-3 TRBV30 TRBD2 CAWTVRGGRGKTDTQYF TGTGCCTGGACGGTGCGGGGGGGTAGAGGGAAAACAGATACGCAGTATTTT
NA TRBJ2-1 TRBV2 TRBD2 CASPRLAPSSYNEQFF TGTGCCAGTCCCCGACTAGCACCTAGCTCCTACAATGAGCAGTTCTTC
once TRBJ1-2 TRBV19 NA CASTPRGLNYGYTF TGTGCCAGTACCCCGAGGGGCCTCAACTATGGCTACACCTTC
once TRBJ2-7 TRBV30 NA CAWSSGTYEQYF TGTGCCTGGAGTTCCGGGACCTACGAGCAGTACTTC
NA TRBJ2-1 TRBV27 TRBD2 CASSLSGGPYNEQFF TGTGCCAGCAGTTTAAGCGGGGGCCCCTACAATGAGCAGTTCTTC
NA TRBJ1-3 TRBV19 NA CASSLWVPGNTIYF TGTGCCAGTAGTCTATGGGTTCCTGGAAACACCATATATTTT
NA TRBJ2-3 TRBV5-1 NA CASSLSPSVRDARNTQYF TGCGCCAGCAGCTTGTCCCCCAGCGTACGGGACGCAAGGAATACGCAGTATTTT
NA TRBJ2-5 TRBV5-4 NA CASSNGPGLLGETQYF TGTGCCAGCAGCAACGGACCTGGACTGTTGGGGGAGACCCAGTACTTC
once TRBJ1-2 TRBV7-8 TRBD1 CASSPPPGQGSYTF TGTGCCAGCAGCCCTCCACCGGGACAGGGAAGCTACACCTTC
once TRBJ1-1 TRBV6-5 NA CASSFRDTLGTEAFF NA
NA TRBJ1-6 TRBV11-2 NA CASSFGGGSPLHF TGTGCCAGCAGCTTCGGGGGCGGGTCACCCCTCCACTTT
NA TRBJ2-7 TRBV6-1 NA CASSERTTYYEQYF TGTGCCAGCAGTGAGAGGACAACCTACTACGAGCAGTACTTC
NA TRBJ2-5 TRBV5-6 NA CASSSGRRRLAQYF TGTGCCAGCAGCTCGGGGCGCAGGAGGTTGGCCCAGTACTTC
NA TRBJ2-1 TRBV11-2 TRBD1 CASSPGQGRAAEQFF TGTGCCAGCAGCCCGGGACAGGGGAGGGCGGCTGAGCAGTTCTTC
NA TRBJ1-4 TRBV14 NA CASSHVGEKLFF TGTGCCAGCAGCCACGTCGGAGAAAAACTGTTTTTT
NA TRBJ2-7 TRBV28 NA CASSLYSGREQYF TGTGCCAGCAGTTTATATTCGGGGCGCGAGCAGTACTTC
NA TRBJ2-1 TRBV7-3 NA CASSWDTYNEQFF TGTGCCAGCAGCTGGGACACGTACAATGAGCAGTTCTTC
NA TRBJ1-1 TRBV5-8 NA CASSLERGTEAFF TGTGCCAGCAGCTTAGAGAGGGGCACTGAAGCTTTCTTT
NA TRBJ2-1 TRBV11-3 NA CASSFGGGHNEQFF TGTGCCAGCAGCTTCGGAGGGGGACACAATGAGCAGTTCTTC
NA TRBJ2-7 TRBV5-1 NA CASSLEFRFEQYF TGCGCCAGCAGCTTGGAGTTCAGGTTCGAGCAGTACTTC
NA TRBJ1-5 TRBV19 NA CASSIDLGGNQPQHF TGTGCCAGTAGTATAGATCTAGGGGGAAATCAGCCCCAGCATTTT
NA TRBJ2-7 TRBV5-1 NA CASSLVGGGSYEQYF TGCGCCAGCAGCTTGGTCGGTGGGGGCTCCTACGAGCAGTACTTC
NA TRBJ1-1 TRBV6-5 TRBD1 CASSLTGLREAFF TGTGCCAGCAGCCTGACAGGGTTACGTGAAGCTTTCTTT
NA TRBJ1-1 TRBV7-6 NA CASSLVGGGTEAFF TGTGCCAGCAGCTTAGTTGGAGGGGGCACTGAAGCTTTCTTT
NA TRBJ1-1 TRBV5-8 NA CASSLRGILGPVNTEAFF TGTGCCAGCAGCTTGAGAGGGATATTGGGGCCTGTGAACACTGAAGCTTTCTTT
NA TRBJ2-7 TRBV7-8 NA CASSDVSYEQYF TGTGCCAGCAGCGACGTGAGTTACGAGCAGTACTTC
NA TRBJ1-4 TRBV6-5 NA CASSPSRWGPSLFF TGTGCCAGCAGTCCGTCCCGGTGGGGGCCCTCACTGTTTTTT
NA TRBJ1-1 TRBV5-1 NA CASSLEAGNTEAFF TGCGCCAGCAGCTTGGAAGCGGGAAACACTGAAGCTTTCTTT
NA TRBJ2-1 TRBV18 TRBD2 CASSTKTSGTYNEQFF TGTGCCAGCTCAACCAAGACTAGCGGGACGTACAATGAGCAGTTCTTC
NA TRBJ2-1 TRBV6-5 NA CASSPDNNEQFF TGTGCCAGCAGTCCCGATAACAATGAGCAGTTCTTC
NA TRBJ1-5 TRBV7-9 NA CASSLALEREEPQHF TGTGCCAGCAGCTTAGCGTTGGAAAGGGAAGAGCCCCAGCATTTT
NA TRBJ2-3 TRBV14 TRBD1 CASSQSFRGDTQYF TGTGCCAGCAGCCAGAGCTTCAGGGGGGATACGCAGTATTTT
NA TRBJ2-7 TRBV4-1 TRBD2 CASSQGEGAGAFYEQYF TGCGCCAGCAGCCAAGGGGAGGGAGCGGGAGCTTTCTACGAGCAGTACTTC
NA TRBJ2-7 TRBV19 NA CASSMAEGYSYEQYF TGTGCCAGTAGTATGGCAGAAGGTTACTCCTACGAGCAGTACTTC
NA TRBJ1-1 TRBV18 TRBD1 CASSSTTVDRGGTEAFF TGTGCCAGCTCGTCCACGACCGTAGACAGGGGAGGGACTGAAGCTTTCTTT
few TRBJ1-6 TRBV5-6 NA CASSPSGANSPLHF TGTGCCAGCAGCCCCTCGGGAGCGAATTCACCCCTCCACTTT
NA TRBJ2-7 TRBV7-9 NA CASSLDPGRGDEQYF TGTGCCAGCAGCTTAGACCCGGGACGAGGGGACGAGCAGTACTTC
NA TRBJ2-5 TRBV12-2 NA CASRFKRGGWETQYF TGTGCAAGTCGCTTCAAGCGGGGGGGCTGGGAGACCCAGTACTTC
NA TRBJ2-2 TRBV4-1 TRBD1 CASSPGQGWAGELFF TGCGCCAGCAGCCCTGGACAGGGATGGGCCGGGGAGCTGTTTTTT
NA TRBJ2-7 TRBV11-2 TRBD1 CASSFGTDYEQYF TGTGCCAGCAGCTTCGGGACAGACTACGAGCAGTACTTC
NA TRBJ1-5 TRBV6-1 TRBD1 CASSEEKGQGYQPQHF TGTGCCAGCAGTGAAGAAAAGGGACAGGGTTATCAGCCCCAGCATTTT